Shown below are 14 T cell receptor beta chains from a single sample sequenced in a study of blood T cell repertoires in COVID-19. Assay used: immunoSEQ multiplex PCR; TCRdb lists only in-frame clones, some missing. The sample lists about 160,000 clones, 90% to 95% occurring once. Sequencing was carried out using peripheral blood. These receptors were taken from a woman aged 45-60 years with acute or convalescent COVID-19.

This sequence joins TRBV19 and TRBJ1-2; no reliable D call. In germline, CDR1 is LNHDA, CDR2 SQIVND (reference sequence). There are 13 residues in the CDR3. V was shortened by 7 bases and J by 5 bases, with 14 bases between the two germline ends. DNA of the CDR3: TGTGCCAGTACCTCTCTAGCAGGATATGGCTACACCTTC. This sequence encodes CASTSLAGYGYTF.

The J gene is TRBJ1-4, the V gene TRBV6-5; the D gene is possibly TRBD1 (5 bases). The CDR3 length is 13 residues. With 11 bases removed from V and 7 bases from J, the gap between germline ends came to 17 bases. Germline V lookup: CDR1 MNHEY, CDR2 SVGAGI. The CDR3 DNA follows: TGTGCCGTAAAGGGCAGGGTGGCTGAAAAACTGTTTTTT. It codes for CAVKGRVAEKLFF.

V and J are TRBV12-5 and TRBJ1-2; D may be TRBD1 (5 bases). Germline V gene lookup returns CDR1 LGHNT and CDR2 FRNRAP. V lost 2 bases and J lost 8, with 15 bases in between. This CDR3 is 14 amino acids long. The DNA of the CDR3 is TGTGCTAGTGGTTTGTTTGGTCAGGGCAAGGGCTACACCTTC. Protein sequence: CASGLFGQGKGYTF.

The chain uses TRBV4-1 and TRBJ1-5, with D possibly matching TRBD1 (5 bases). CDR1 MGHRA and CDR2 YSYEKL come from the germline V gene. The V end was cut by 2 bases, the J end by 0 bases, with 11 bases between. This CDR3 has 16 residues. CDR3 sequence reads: CASSQRGDVSNQPQHF. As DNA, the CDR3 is TGCGCCAGCAGCCAACGGGGGGACGTTAGCAATCAGCCCCAGCATTTT.

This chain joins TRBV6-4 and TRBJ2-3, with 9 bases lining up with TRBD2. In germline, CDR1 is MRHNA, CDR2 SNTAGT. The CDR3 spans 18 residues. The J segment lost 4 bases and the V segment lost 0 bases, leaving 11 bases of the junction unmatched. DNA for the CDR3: TGTGCCAGCAGTGACTCATGCGGGGGGGCCGAACCACCAGATACGCAGTATTTT. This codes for CASSDSCGGAEPPDTQYF.

In DNA, the CDR3 is TGTGCCAGCAGCTTGGGGAGGGAACAGACCTATGGCTACACCTTC. Amino acids: CASSLGREQTYGYTF. The chain has TRBV5-4 and TRBJ1-2; D gene unclear. Germline V gene data show CDR1 as SGHNT and CDR2 as YYREEE (reference sequence). This CDR3 is 15 amino acids long. V was trimmed by 0 bases and J by 4 bases, leaving 13 bases between them. Supplemented by reference TRBV5-4 and TRBJ1-2, the full variable domain reads ETGVTQSPTHLIKTRGQQVTLRCSSQSGHNTVSWYQQALGQGPQFIFQYYREEENGRGNFPPRFSGLQFPNYSSELNVNALELDDSALYLCASSLGREQTYGYTFGSGTRLTVV.

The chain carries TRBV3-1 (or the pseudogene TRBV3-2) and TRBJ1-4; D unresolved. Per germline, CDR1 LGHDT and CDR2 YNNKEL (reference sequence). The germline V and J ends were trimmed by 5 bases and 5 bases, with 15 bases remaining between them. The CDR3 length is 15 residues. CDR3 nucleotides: TGTGCCAGCAGCTCCCCGAGGACTGGGAATGAAAAACTGTTTTTT. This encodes CASSSPRTGNEKLFF.

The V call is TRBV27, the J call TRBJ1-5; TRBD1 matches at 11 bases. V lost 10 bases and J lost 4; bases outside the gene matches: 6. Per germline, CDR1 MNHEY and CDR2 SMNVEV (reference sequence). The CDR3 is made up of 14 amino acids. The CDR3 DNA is TGTGCCACCCAAGGACAGGGGGCGAATCAGCCCCAGCATTTT. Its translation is CATQGQGANQPQHF.

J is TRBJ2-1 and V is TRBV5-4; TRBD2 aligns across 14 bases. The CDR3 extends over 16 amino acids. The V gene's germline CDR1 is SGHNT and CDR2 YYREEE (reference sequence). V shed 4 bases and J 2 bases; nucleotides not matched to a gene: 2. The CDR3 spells CASSQGLAGAYNEQFF. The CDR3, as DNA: TGTGCCAGCAGCCAGGGACTAGCGGGAGCCTACAATGAGCAGTTCTTC.

The CDR3, as DNA: TGTGCCAGCAGTTACTCGCTAATCGGTCAGCAGTTCTTC. It yields the protein CASSYSLIGQQFF. The chain joins TRBV6-2 or TRBV6-3 to TRBJ2-1; D is ambiguous. This CDR3 comprises 13 residues. The V end was cut by 0 bases, the J end by 11 bases, with 11 bases between. Germline loops: CDR1 MNHEY, CDR2 SVGEGT.

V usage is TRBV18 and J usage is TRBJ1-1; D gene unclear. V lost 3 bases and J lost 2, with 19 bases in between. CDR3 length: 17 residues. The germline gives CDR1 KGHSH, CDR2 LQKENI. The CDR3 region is CASSPEVRAGPNTEAFF. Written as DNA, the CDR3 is TGTGCCAGCTCACCTGAGGTGAGGGCAGGACCAAACACTGAAGCTTTCTTT.

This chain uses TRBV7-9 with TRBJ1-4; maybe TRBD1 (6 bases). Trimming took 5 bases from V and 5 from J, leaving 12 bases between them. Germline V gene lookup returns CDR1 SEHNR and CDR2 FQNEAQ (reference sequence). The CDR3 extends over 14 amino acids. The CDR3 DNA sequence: TGTGCCAGCAGCGCCCAACAGGGCAATGAAAAACTGTTTTTT. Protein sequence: CASSAQQGNEKLFF.

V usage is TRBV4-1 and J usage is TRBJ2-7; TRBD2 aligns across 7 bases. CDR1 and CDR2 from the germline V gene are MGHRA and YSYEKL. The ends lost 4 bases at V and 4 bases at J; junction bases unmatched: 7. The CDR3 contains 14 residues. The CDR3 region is CASSPRGGEYEQYF. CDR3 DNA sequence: TGCGCCAGCAGCCCCCGCGGGGGTGAATACGAGCAGTACTTC.

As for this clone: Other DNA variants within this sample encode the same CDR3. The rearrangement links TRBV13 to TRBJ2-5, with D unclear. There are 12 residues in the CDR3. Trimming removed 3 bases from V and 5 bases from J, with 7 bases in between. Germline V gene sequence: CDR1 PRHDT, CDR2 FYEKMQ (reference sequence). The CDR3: CASSLARETQYF. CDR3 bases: TGTGCCAGCAGCTTGGCCAGGGAGACCCAGTACTTC.